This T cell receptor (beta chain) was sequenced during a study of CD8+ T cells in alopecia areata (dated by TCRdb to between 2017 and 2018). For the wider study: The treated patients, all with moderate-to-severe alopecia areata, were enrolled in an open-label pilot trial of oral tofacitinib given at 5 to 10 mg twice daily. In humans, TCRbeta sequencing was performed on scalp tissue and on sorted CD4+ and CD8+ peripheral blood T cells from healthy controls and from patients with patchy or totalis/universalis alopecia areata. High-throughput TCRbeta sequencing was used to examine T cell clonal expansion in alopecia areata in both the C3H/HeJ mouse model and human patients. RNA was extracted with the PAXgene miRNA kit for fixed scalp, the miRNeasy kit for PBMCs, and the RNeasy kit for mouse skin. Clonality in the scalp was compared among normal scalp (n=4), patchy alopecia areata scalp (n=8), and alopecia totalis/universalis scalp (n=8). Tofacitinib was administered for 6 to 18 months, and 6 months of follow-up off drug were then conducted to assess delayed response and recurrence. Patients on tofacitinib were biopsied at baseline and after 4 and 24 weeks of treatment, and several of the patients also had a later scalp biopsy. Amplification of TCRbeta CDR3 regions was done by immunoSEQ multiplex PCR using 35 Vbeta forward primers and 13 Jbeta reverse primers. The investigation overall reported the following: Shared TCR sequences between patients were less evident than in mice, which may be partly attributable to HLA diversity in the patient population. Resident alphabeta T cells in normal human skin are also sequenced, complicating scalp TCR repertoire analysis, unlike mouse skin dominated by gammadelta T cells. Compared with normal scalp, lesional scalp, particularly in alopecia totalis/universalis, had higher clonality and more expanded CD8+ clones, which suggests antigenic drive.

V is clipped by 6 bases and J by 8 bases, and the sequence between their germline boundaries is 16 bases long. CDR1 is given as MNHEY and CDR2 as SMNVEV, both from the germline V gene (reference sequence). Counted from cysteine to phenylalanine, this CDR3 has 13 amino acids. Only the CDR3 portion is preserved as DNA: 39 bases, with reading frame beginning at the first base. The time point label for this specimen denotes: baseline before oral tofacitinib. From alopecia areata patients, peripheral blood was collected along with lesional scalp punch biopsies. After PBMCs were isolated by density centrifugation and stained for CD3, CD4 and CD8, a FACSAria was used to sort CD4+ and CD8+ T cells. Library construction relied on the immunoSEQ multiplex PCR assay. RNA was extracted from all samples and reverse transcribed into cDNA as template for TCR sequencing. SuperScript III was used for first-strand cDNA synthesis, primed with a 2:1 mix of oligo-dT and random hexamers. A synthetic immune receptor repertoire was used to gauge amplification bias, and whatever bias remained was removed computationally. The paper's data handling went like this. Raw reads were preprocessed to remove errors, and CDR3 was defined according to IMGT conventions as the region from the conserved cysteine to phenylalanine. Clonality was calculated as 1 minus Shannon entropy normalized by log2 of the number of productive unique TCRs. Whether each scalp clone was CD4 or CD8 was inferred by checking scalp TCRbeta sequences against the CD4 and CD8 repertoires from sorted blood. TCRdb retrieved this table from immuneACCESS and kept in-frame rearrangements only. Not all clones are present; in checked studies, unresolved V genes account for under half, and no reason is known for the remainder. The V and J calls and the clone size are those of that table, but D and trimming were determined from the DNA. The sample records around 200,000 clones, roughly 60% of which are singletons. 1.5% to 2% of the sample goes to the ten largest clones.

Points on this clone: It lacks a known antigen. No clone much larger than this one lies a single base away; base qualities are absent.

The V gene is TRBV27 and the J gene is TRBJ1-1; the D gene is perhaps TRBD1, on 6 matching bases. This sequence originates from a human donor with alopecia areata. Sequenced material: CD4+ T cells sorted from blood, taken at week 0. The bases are TGTGCCAGCAGCCAGTATCCACAGGGAGAAGCTTTCTTT. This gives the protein CASSQYPQGEAFF.